This T cell receptor (beta chain) was captured in a study of T cell changes during pregnancy in multiple sclerosis. Germline V gene sequence: CDR1 SGDLS, CDR2 YYNGEE. Between the trimmed V and J ends, which lost 5 bases and 2 bases, there was a span of 10 bases. This CDR3 is 13 amino acids long. Here immunoSEQ multiplex PCR was the method, and the copy in TCRdb shows in-frame clones only, minus some. The top ten hold roughly 0.44% of the sample, which has approximately 87,000 clones, over 80% seen once. The sequencing here drew on CD4+ T cells from peripheral blood mononuclear cells, taken in the second trimester of pregnancy. The TCR was taken from a female donor with multiple sclerosis, enrolled in a pregnancy study. This chain joins TRBV9 and TRBJ1-2; D uncertain. The CDR3: CASSKGGNYGYTF. In nucleotides, the CDR3 is TGTGCCAGCAGTAAGGGAGGGAACTATGGCTACACCTTC.